These T cell receptor beta chains were read from a single sample in a study of tumor and adjacent non-tumor tissue in lung cancer. TCRdb reprocessed the multiplex PCR reads with MiXCR, giving one entry per CDR3 protein. Of over 110,000 distinct CDR3 sequences listed, 60% to 70% were seen once; the top ten hold approximately 18%. Sequencing was done on a sample of lung tumor tissue. These receptors all stem from a man in his fifties or sixties with small cell lung cancer. Both conserved end residues are part of each CDR3.

cdr3_aa: CASSLRGNTEAFF; j_call: TRBJ1-1; v_call: TRBV12-3/TRBV12-4
cdr3_aa: CAISVRPGEGTEAFF; j_call: TRBJ1-1; v_call: TRBV10-3
cdr3_aa: CSEVWVLNSPLHF; j_call: TRBJ1-6; v_call: TRBV20-1
cdr3_aa: CTSTPGMMNTEAFF; j_call: TRBJ1-1; v_call: TRBV11-2
cdr3_aa: CSVRGQLGEKLFF; j_call: TRBJ1-4; v_call: TRBV29-1
cdr3_aa: CASTASYEQYF; j_call: TRBJ2-7; v_call: TRBV28
cdr3_aa: CASSYSISGTGGTGELFF; j_call: TRBJ2-2; v_call: TRBV6-5
cdr3_aa: CSVDEDRGFQYF; j_call: TRBJ2-4; v_call: TRBV29-1
cdr3_aa: CAWGGTGELFF; j_call: TRBJ2-2; v_call: TRBV30
cdr3_aa: CSAFGTYNEQFF; j_call: TRBJ2-1; v_call: TRBV20-1
cdr3_aa: CASSLVFGGRYEQYF; j_call: TRBJ2-7; v_call: TRBV11-2
cdr3_aa: CSARPPGQIYQDTQYF; j_call: TRBJ2-5; v_call: TRBV20-1
cdr3_aa: CSATETQGTYGYTF; j_call: TRBJ1-2; v_call: TRBV20-1
cdr3_aa: CTSTHSRTSGRISYNEQFF; j_call: TRBJ2-1; v_call: TRBV6-6
cdr3_aa: CSARPTVDSYNEQFF; j_call: TRBJ2-1; v_call: TRBV29-1
cdr3_aa: CASRFLAGALYEQYF; j_call: TRBJ2-7; v_call: TRBV4-1
cdr3_aa: CASSGLARTDTQYF; j_call: TRBJ2-3; v_call: TRBV5-4
cdr3_aa: CASSSPQVYNEQFF; j_call: TRBJ2-1; v_call: TRBV28
cdr3_aa: CSVGQEDSQYF; j_call: TRBJ2-3; v_call: TRBV29-1
cdr3_aa: CASRPRWEAGYNEQFF; j_call: TRBJ2-1; v_call: TRBV6-1
cdr3_aa: CATTIPGLAVPGELFF; j_call: TRBJ2-2; v_call: TRBV6-1
cdr3_aa: CAISSGGNTGELFF; j_call: TRBJ2-2; v_call: TRBV10-3
cdr3_aa: CSARLAGFSTDTQYF; j_call: TRBJ2-3; v_call: TRBV20-1
cdr3_aa: CTSSFRDSRGYTF; j_call: TRBJ1-2; v_call: TRBV12-3/TRBV12-4
cdr3_aa: CARRETRGGTPSHTRYF; j_call: TRBJ2-3; v_call: TRBV11-3
cdr3_aa: CSARDQSGRGTQYF; j_call: TRBJ2-3; v_call: TRBV20-1
cdr3_aa: CASSYSGREETQYF; j_call: TRBJ2-5; v_call: TRBV12-3/TRBV12-4
cdr3_aa: CASSVGGTSLNEQFF; j_call: TRBJ2-1; v_call: TRBV9
cdr3_aa: CASRRDTGNTIYF; j_call: TRBJ1-3; v_call: TRBV5-1
cdr3_aa: CSVEVDSIQETQYF; j_call: TRBJ2-5; v_call: TRBV29-1
cdr3_aa: CASSPTYEGGLAFF; j_call: TRBJ1-1; v_call: TRBV7-8
cdr3_aa: CSVEDTGVSAVPSYNEQFF; j_call: TRBJ2-1; v_call: TRBV29-1
cdr3_aa: CNATLRPTSTDTQYF; j_call: TRBJ2-3; v_call: TRBV20-1
cdr3_aa: CSALRQEGEAFF; j_call: TRBJ1-1; v_call: TRBV20-1
cdr3_aa: CSAKGRSNQPQHF; j_call: TRBJ1-5; v_call: TRBV20-1
cdr3_aa: CASSQVRQPPSTDTQYF; j_call: TRBJ2-3; v_call: TRBV4-1
cdr3_aa: CATSDPGGSTDTQYF; j_call: TRBJ2-3; v_call: TRBV24-1
cdr3_aa: CSVVWAQAGTQYF; j_call: TRBJ2-3; v_call: TRBV29-1
cdr3_aa: CASRPQDGTDEQFF; j_call: TRBJ2-1; v_call: TRBV10-2
cdr3_aa: CVSSPGRSIEETQYF; j_call: TRBJ2-5; v_call: TRBV4-2
cdr3_aa: CSARDGDRGDTEAFF; j_call: TRBJ1-1; v_call: TRBV20-1
cdr3_aa: CSARDGRQARRTPHTDMQYF; j_call: TRBJ2-3; v_call: TRBV20-1
cdr3_aa: CASSQDAGGHPGANVPTF; j_call: TRBJ2-6; v_call: TRBV4-2
cdr3_aa: CASRYGTGPYEQYF; j_call: TRBJ2-7; v_call: TRBV12-3/TRBV12-4
cdr3_aa: CASTLQGANTEAFF; j_call: TRBJ1-1; v_call: TRBV5-6
cdr3_aa: CASSLRHDEQFF; j_call: TRBJ2-1; v_call: TRBV7-9
cdr3_aa: CASSKSGVRKQYF; j_call: TRBJ2-7; v_call: TRBV28
cdr3_aa: CSASRTSGDSSTDTQYF; j_call: TRBJ2-3; v_call: TRBV20-1
cdr3_aa: CSADISGANVLTF; j_call: TRBJ2-6; v_call: TRBV29-1
cdr3_aa: CASSPTPGGPGNTEAFF; j_call: TRBJ1-1; v_call: TRBV7-8
cdr3_aa: CASSVREGRGEQFF; j_call: TRBJ2-1; v_call: TRBV6-1